This entry describes one TCR beta chain. Looked up from germline, CDR1 is SQVTM and CDR2 is ANQGSEA. Trimming took off 7 bases at V and 4 bases at J, with 11 bases between the two ends. The CDR3 is 12 amino acids. The entry originates in a study of cytomegalovirus exposure and HLA in healthy donors. The PCR was carried out with 60 Vbeta primers and 13 Jbeta primers. Clones were sequenced by immunoSEQ multiplex PCR, and TCRdb holds only the in-frame ones, with some missing. The table lists some 110,000 clones, approximately 70% of them singletons, with 0.79% in the top ten. This clonotype was sampled from a boy younger than 18 in good health and CMV-seronegative. Sequencing was done on a sample of PBMCs. This chain connects TRBV29-1 to TRBJ2-1, with D maybe TRBD2 (5 bases). For the CDR3, the DNA is TGCAGCGCCACCGGGGTATACAATGAGCAGTTCTTC. It translates to CSATGVYNEQFF.